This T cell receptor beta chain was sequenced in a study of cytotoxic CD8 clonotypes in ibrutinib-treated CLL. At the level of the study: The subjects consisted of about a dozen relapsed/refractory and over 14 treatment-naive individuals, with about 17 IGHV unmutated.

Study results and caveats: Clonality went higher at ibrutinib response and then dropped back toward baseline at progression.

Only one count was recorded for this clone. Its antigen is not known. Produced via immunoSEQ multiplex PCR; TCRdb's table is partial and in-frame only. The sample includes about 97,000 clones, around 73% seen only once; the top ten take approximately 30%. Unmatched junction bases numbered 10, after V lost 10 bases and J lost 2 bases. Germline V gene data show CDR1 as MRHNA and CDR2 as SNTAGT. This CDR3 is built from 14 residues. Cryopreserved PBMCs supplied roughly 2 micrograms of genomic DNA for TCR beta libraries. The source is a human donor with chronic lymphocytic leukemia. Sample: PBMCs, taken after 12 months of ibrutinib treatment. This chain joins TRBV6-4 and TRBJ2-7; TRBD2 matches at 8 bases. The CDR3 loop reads CAIRSGGKPYEQYF. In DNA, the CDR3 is TGTGCCATTCGGAGCGGGGGTAAGCCCTACGAGCAGTACTTC.